The 7 T cell receptor beta chains given below trace back to one sample, sequenced in a study of Ad26.COV2.S vaccination and SARS-CoV-2 variants. Here immunoSEQ multiplex PCR was the method, and the copy in TCRdb shows in-frame clones only, minus some. The sample carries about 350,000 clones, around 84% recorded once. Described treatment: over 15 received Ad26.COV2.S at low or high dose, single or two shots; roughly five received placebo; per-sample allocation not given. Sampling occurred on day 63 after the first vaccine or placebo injection. The sequencing here drew on peripheral blood, taken in a trial of Ad26.COV2.S vaccine versus placebo. The source is a person aged 18 to 65 who received the Ad26.COV2.S COVID-19 vaccine or a placebo.

In this sample, this clone turned up once. The V gene is TRBV9, the J gene TRBJ2-1; 9 bases line up with TRBD2. The germline gives CDR1 SGDLS, CDR2 YYNGEE. V shed 0 bases, J shed 5 bases, and the junction held 15 bases outside the gene matches. CDR3 length equals 19 residues. The CDR3, as DNA: TGTGCCAGCAGCGTAGAGGTTGGTTTGGGCAGCGGGGGGAACAATGAGCAGTTCTTC. Translated: CASSVEVGLGSGGNNEQFF.

CDR3: CASSLEISDTQYF. The CDR3 bases are TGTGCCAGCAGCTTGGAGATTTCGGATACGCAGTATTTT. This chain joins TRBV5-6 and TRBJ2-3, with D hard to call. V shed 0 bases and J shed 6 bases, with 8 bases lying between them. The CDR3 sequence is 13 residues long. CDR1 is SGHDT and CDR2 is YYEEEE in the germline V gene.

The chain joins TRBV18 to TRBJ2-2; D gene uncertain. V dropped 5 bases and J dropped 3 bases, with 22 bases sitting between them. This CDR3 region has 18 residues. CDR1 is KGHSH and CDR2 is LQKENI in the germline V gene. In nucleotides, the CDR3 is TGTGCCAGCTCATGGATCGCAGGTCGCCCAAGGGACACCGGGGAGCTGTTTTTT. The encoded protein is CASSWIAGRPRDTGELFF.

The chain links TRBV2 to TRBJ2-1, with TRBD1 matching over 9 bases. This CDR3 region has 14 residues. Germline loops: CDR1 SNHLY, CDR2 FYNNEI. The V gene end was trimmed by 8 bases and the J gene end by 2 bases; junction bases not matched to a gene: 4. The CDR3 is CASRGQGTYNEQFF. The CDR3 bases are TGTGCCAGCCGAGGACAGGGGACCTACAATGAGCAGTTCTTC.

The V call is TRBV5-6, the J call TRBJ2-7, with a tentative D call TRBD2 (5 bases). The CDR3 runs 13 residues. The V and J ends lost 0 bases and 7 bases respectively, with 11 bases between them. Germline-derived CDR1 and CDR2 are SGHDT and YYEEEE. CDR3 sequence (DNA): TGTGCCAGCAGCTTGGCTCCCGGACTTGAGCAGTACTTC. It codes for CASSLAPGLEQYF.

This chain joins TRBV4-3 and TRBJ2-7, with 8 bases aligning to TRBD2. V dropped 4 bases and J dropped 3; count of bases not matched to a gene: 11. Germline V gene sequence: CDR1 LGHNA, CDR2 YSLEER. The CDR3 length is 16 residues. For the CDR3, the DNA is TGCGCCAGCAGCCCGGGACTAGGAGGGGCAGGCTACGAGCAGTACTTC. Amino acid sequence: CASSPGLGGAGYEQYF.

The table lists this clone with a few counts. The chain is built from TRBV6-1 and TRBJ2-7, with D perhaps matching TRBD1 (5 bases). CDR1 is MNHNS and CDR2 is SASEGT in the germline V gene. The V gene lost 3 bases and the J gene lost 6 bases, with 21 bases spanning the gap. This CDR3 has 16 amino acids. The CDR3 here is CASSEGPGRAKVEQYF. The DNA for the CDR3 is TGTGCCAGCAGTGAGGGTCCGGGCAGGGCCAAGGTCGAGCAGTACTTC.